One sample yielded the 26 T cell receptor beta chains listed below, sequenced in a study of T-cell reconstitution after alpha-beta-depleted transplantation in children. Preparing the TCRbeta library involved the use of unique molecular identifiers. TCRdb itself ran the PCR reads through MiXCR, one entry per CDR3 protein. The repertoire holds about 230,000 distinct CDR3 sequences, with about 8.8% as singletons. The sample was PBMCs from the stem cell graft donor, taken from the stem cell graft. The receptors here all came from a human donor who donated a stem cell graft to a child with SCID.

This clonotype was counted at least ten times. V gene TRBV5-1 combines with J gene TRBJ1-1, with D perhaps TRBD1 (6 bases). The V gene's germline CDR1 is SGHRS and CDR2 YFSETQ. Trimming left V 2 bases short and J 0 bases short, with 17 bases between. The CDR3 covers 17 residues. The CDR3 DNA is TGCGCCAGCAGCTTCGGGGGGCGTCTCGGTTTGAACACTGAAGCTTTCTTT. It specifies CASSFGGRLGLNTEAFF.

This clonotype has at least ten counts. The chain employs TRBV30 and TRBJ1-4, with TRBD1 matching over 7 bases. The germline gives CDR1 GTSNPN, CDR2 SVGIG (reference sequence). The CDR3 contains 17 residues. Trimming cost V 0 bases and J 7 bases; bases outside gene matches: 14. The CDR3 bases are TGTGCCTGGAGTGTACCGACCGCCAGGGGGTCTTTTGAAAAACTGTTTTTT. This codes for CAWSVPTARGSFEKLFF.

This clonotype showed up just once. This sequence joins TRBV12-3 or TRBV12-4 and TRBJ2-3, with D possibly TRBD1 on 6 matching bases. Trimming pared 11 bases from V and 2 bases from J, leaving 29 bases between. This CDR3 comprises 18 residues. In DNA, the CDR3 is TGTGCCTTCAGTTTAGCCCTCTTAGGGGGACACCTCACAGATACGCAGTATTTT. Residues: CAFSLALLGGHLTDTQYF.

The table lists this clonotype with many counts. This chain connects TRBV7-9 to TRBJ2-1; D is perhaps TRBD2 (6 bases). Germline CDR1 SEHNR, CDR2 FQNEAQ (reference sequence). This CDR3 has 15 amino acids. V was shortened by 2 bases and J by 4 bases, with 12 bases between the two germline ends. The CDR3 is CASSLTAGRYNEQFF. CDR3 in DNA: TGTGCCAGCAGCTTAACGGCAGGGAGGTACAATGAGCAGTTCTTC.

This chain connects TRBV6-2 or TRBV6-3 to TRBJ2-3; 12 bases agree with TRBD2. CDR3 length: 18 amino acids. Looked up from germline, CDR1 is MNHEY and CDR2 is SVGEGT. With V trimmed by 6 bases and J by 5 bases, 15 bases remained unmatched. The DNA for the CDR3 is TGTGCCAGCAGACGCCTCTTTTCTAGCGGGGGGGCCATAGATACGCAGTATTTT. It is translated as CASRRLFSSGGAIDTQYF.

In this sample, this clonotype turned up many times. The chain has TRBV5-1 and TRBJ2-1; D tentatively fits TRBD1 or TRBD2 (5 bases each). Germline values: CDR1 SGHRS, CDR2 YFSETQ. The CDR3 contains 18 residues. V dropped 3 bases and J dropped 6 bases, with 25 bases sitting between them. The CDR3: CASSSTYAPRGRPNEQFF. The CDR3 nucleotides are TGCGCCAGCAGCTCAACCTATGCTCCTCGGGGCCGACCCAATGAGCAGTTCTTC.

This clonotype showed up many times. The rearrangement joins TRBV5-1 to TRBJ2-2; either TRBD1 or TRBD2 may supply D (5 bases each). Per germline, CDR1 SGHRS and CDR2 YFSETQ. V was cut by 0 bases and J by 0 bases, with 9 bases left in between. CDR3 length equals 16 residues. The CDR3 sequence is CASSLVGDTNTGELFF. For the CDR3, the DNA is TGCGCCAGCAGCTTGGTGGGGGATACGAACACCGGGGAGCTGTTTTTT.

The table lists this clonotype with many counts. The V and J genes are TRBV20-1 and TRBJ1-1; 8 bases are a match to TRBD1. This CDR3 spans 15 amino acids. After removal of 5 bases from V and 1 base from J, the junction contained 9 bases not matched to a gene. The germline V gene has CDR1 DFQATT and CDR2 SNEGSKA (reference sequence). CDR3 bases: TGCAGTGCTCAACGATACAGGGGGGAGAACACTGAAGCTTTCTTT. It is translated as CSAQRYRGENTEAFF.

V gene TRBV4-1 combines with J gene TRBJ2-7, with 13 bases identical to TRBD2. Germline assignment: CDR1 MGHRA and CDR2 YSYEKL. The CDR3 runs 17 residues. V was clipped by 0 bases and J by 3 bases; unmatched bases: 5. The CDR3 DNA follows: TGCGCCAGCAGCCAAGAGACTAGCGGGGGGTTGGGCTACGAGCAGTACTTC. Amino acid sequence: CASSQETSGGLGYEQYF.

The table lists this clonotype with many counts. V is TRBV20-1 and J is TRBJ1-4; D not resolved. Germline values: CDR1 DFQATT, CDR2 SNEGSKA (reference sequence). V was trimmed by 2 bases and J by 3 bases, leaving 7 bases between them. This CDR3 is built from 13 residues. As DNA, the CDR3 is TGCAGTGCTAGACGGCAGCCTAATGAAAAACTGTTTTTT. Protein sequence: CSARRQPNEKLFF.

This clonotype was counted many times. The gene calls are TRBV5-1 and TRBJ2-3; D remains unclear. The length of the CDR3 is 14 residues. CDR1 SGHRS and CDR2 YFSETQ come from the germline V gene. V was cut by 2 bases and J by 6 bases, with 13 bases left in between. The CDR3 protein is CASSLIAVGDTQYF. CDR3 nucleotide sequence: TGCGCCAGCAGCTTAATAGCCGTAGGTGATACGCAGTATTTT.

The sample holds many counts of this clonotype. V gene TRBV5-5 combines with J gene TRBJ2-3, with TRBD1 matching over 8 bases. The CDR3 is 13 amino acids. CDR1 and CDR2 from the germline V gene are SGHKS and YYEKEE (reference sequence). J was trimmed by 4 bases and V by 4 bases; bases with no gene match: 2. The chain's CDR3 is CASSGTGPDTQYF. The CDR3 DNA follows: TGTGCCAGCAGCGGGACAGGTCCAGATACGCAGTATTTT.

This clonotype has at least ten counts. The chain is built from TRBV9 and TRBJ2-1; tentatively, D is TRBD1 or TRBD2 (6 bases each). This CDR3 is built from 14 residues. Trimming removed 5 bases from V and 5 bases from J, with 14 bases in between. CDR1 is SGDLS, CDR2 YYNGEE, per germline. This CDR3 reads CASSLEGDDNEQFF. The DNA for the CDR3 is TGTGCCAGCAGTCTGGAGGGGGACGACAATGAGCAGTTCTTC.

At least ten counts were recorded for this clonotype. CDR3 DNA: TGCGCCAGCAGCCACGGAGGGATAGCAACGCCAGCCCAGCATTTT. Protein product: CASSHGGIATPAQHF. V and J are TRBV4-1 and TRBJ1-5, with unresolved D. V lost 3 bases, J lost 11 bases, and 20 bases lay in between. The CDR3 consists of 15 residues. Germline V gene data show CDR1 as MGHRA and CDR2 as YSYEKL.

This clonotype occurred many times. For the CDR3, the DNA is TGCAGTGCTGGGGGGGGATCGCCAACGTATGGCTACACCTTC. Its protein is CSAGGGSPTYGYTF. The V gene is TRBV20-1, the J gene TRBJ1-2, with D maybe TRBD1 (5 bases). Germline CDR1 is DFQATT and CDR2 is SNEGSKA (reference sequence). The germline V and J ends were trimmed by 5 bases and 5 bases, with 18 bases remaining between them. The CDR3 contains 14 residues.

This clonotype was detected many times. The V and J genes are TRBV29-1 and TRBJ2-5, with D uncertain. Germline CDR1 reads SQVTM; CDR2 reads ANQGSEA. Trimming pared 2 bases from V and 5 bases from J, leaving 9 bases between. The CDR3 spans 12 residues. The CDR3 nucleotides read TGCAGCGTTGAATACGGGTGGGAGACCCAGTACTTC. This gives the protein CSVEYGWETQYF.

This clonotype was seen repeatedly, ten times or more. The chain links TRBV9 to TRBJ2-7; the D is unclear. CDR1 and CDR2 from the germline V gene are SGDLS and YYNGEE. Trimming cost V 2 bases and J 4 bases, with 19 bases left between them. The CDR3 has 16 amino acids. For the CDR3, the DNA is TGTGCCAGCAGCGTTGGGCAGGTAGGATTGCCTTACGAGCAGTACTTC. Translated: CASSVGQVGLPYEQYF.

The chain recombines TRBV6-1 with TRBJ2-7, with TRBD2 as a possible D gene (6 bases). CDR3 length equals 16 residues. Germline V gene lookup returns CDR1 MNHNS and CDR2 SASEGT. The ends were cut back, 5 bases at V and 0 bases at J, with 17 bases in the middle. The CDR3 region is CASSPHGQRVSYEQYF. The CDR3 region has the DNA TGTGCCAGCAGTCCCCACGGCCAGCGGGTCTCCTACGAGCAGTACTTC.

This clonotype occurred many times. This chain links TRBV4-1 with TRBJ1-1, with TRBD1 identical over 8 bases. Germline V gives CDR1 MGHRA, CDR2 YSYEKL. The junction had 8 bases not matched to a gene; V was cut back by 0 bases and J by 5 bases. This CDR3 has 16 amino acids. The chain's CDR3 is CASSQEQGTGDTEAFF. The CDR3 DNA reads TGCGCCAGCAGCCAAGAGCAAGGGACAGGAGATACTGAAGCTTTCTTT.

The CDR3 is CASSLRTGGAGGLQETQYF. CDR3 coding DNA: TGCGCCAGCAGCCTAAGAACAGGGGGCGCTGGGGGACTTCAAGAGACCCAGTACTTC. This chain joins TRBV4-1 and TRBJ2-5; 9 positions agree with TRBD1. The V and J ends lost 4 bases and 2 bases, in that order; junction bases with no gene match: 17. Germline V gene sequence: CDR1 MGHRA, CDR2 YSYEKL. This CDR3 contains 19 residues.

This clonotype was counted at least ten times. The CDR3 sequence is CASSKRQGAFVNTEAFF. The CDR3 DNA is TGTGCCAGCAGCAAACGACAGGGGGCCTTCGTGAACACTGAAGCTTTCTTT. The rearrangement links TRBV6-1 to TRBJ1-1, with 10 bases matching TRBD1. The CDR3 length is 17 residues. From germline, CDR1 is MNHNS and CDR2 SASEGT. J was trimmed by 0 bases and V by 6 bases; bases with no gene match: 10.

This clonotype was seen many times. This chain uses TRBV5-6 with TRBJ2-5; D uncertain. This CDR3 region has 12 residues. Trimming shortened V by 0 bases and J by 5 bases, and 5 bases separated the two germline ends. CDR1 and CDR2 from the germline V gene are SGHDT and YYEEEE. As DNA, the CDR3 is TGTGCCAGCAGCTTGGAGTTGGAGACCCAGTACTTC. It yields the protein CASSLELETQYF.

Remarks on this clonotype: A read error is possible here, since a much larger clone lies one base away. The gene calls are TRBV5-1 and TRBJ2-5; D not certain. Germline CDR1 is SGHRS and CDR2 is YFSETQ. CDR3 length: 13 residues. This CDR3 reads CACSLESQETQYF. CDR3 nucleotide sequence: TGCGCCTGCAGCTTGGAGTCCCAAGAGACCCAGTACTTC.

This clonotype was observed at least ten times. The chain is built from TRBV9 and TRBJ1-2; no clear D. The CDR3 has 14 amino acids. Germline V gene sequence: CDR1 SGDLS, CDR2 YYNGEE. The V gene lost 0 bases and the J gene lost 4 bases, with 10 bases spanning the gap. CDR3 sequence: CASSVAPGGYGYTF. The CDR3 coding sequence is TGTGCCAGCAGCGTAGCTCCGGGCGGCTATGGCTACACCTTC.

The sample holds many counts of this clonotype. The chain carries TRBV6-6 and TRBJ2-1, with no clear D. V lost 0 bases and J 10 bases, leaving 7 bases between the germline ends. The germline V gene encodes CDR1 MNHNY and CDR2 SVGAGI (reference sequence). This CDR3 spans 12 amino acids. CDR3 residues: CASSYSGGEQFF. CDR3 DNA: TGTGCCAGCAGTTACTCGGGTGGGGAGCAGTTCTTC.

The sample holds a few counts of this clonotype. The chain combines TRBV5-6 with TRBJ2-1; D unresolved. Looked up from germline, CDR1 is SGHDT and CDR2 is YYEEEE. Trimming took 0 bases from V and 5 from J, leaving 3 bases between them. This CDR3 has 12 residues. DNA for the CDR3: TGTGCCAGCAGCTTGGTGGACAATGAGCAGTTCTTC. Encoded protein: CASSLVDNEQFF.